Listed below are T cell receptor beta chains from one sample, sequenced in a study of T-cell reconstitution after alpha-beta-depleted transplantation in children. TCRdb used MiXCR to reprocess the PCR reads, holding one entry per CDR3 protein. This table has 300,000 or so distinct CDR3 sequences, roughly 9.5% appearing once. This sample comprised PBMCs from the stem cell graft donor, obtained from the stem cell graft. Receptor source: a human donor who donated a stem cell graft to a child with SCID. Both conserved end residues are part of each CDR3. Each record gives: clone size, V gene, D gene, J gene, CDR3 DNA, CDR3 protein. The D gene is left open where the match is weak. The size of a clone is reported for some rows only, either as once, few or many, or as a class for expanded clones.

many	TRBV5-1	.	TRBJ2-5	TGCGCCAGCAGTAACATGTACCAAGAGACCCAGTACTTC	CASSNMYQETQYF
few	TRBV13	.	TRBJ1-3	TGTGCCAGCAGCCTTGGGGGGGTAAGAGGAAACACCATATATTTT	CASSLGGVRGNTIYF
.	TRBV19	TRBD1	TRBJ2-7	TGTGCCAGTAGTATAGGGACAGGGGTCCACTACGAGCAGTACTTC	CASSIGTGVHYEQYF
.	TRBV3-1	.	TRBJ1-1	TGTGCCAGCAGCCAGGGGGTCGCTGAAGCTTTCTTT	CASSQGVAEAFF
few	TRBV5-1	TRBD2	TRBJ2-1	TGCGCCAGCAATGCAAGGACTAGCGGGGGGTATGAGCAGTTCTTC	CASNARTSGGYEQFF
few	TRBV20-1	.	TRBJ2-1	TGCAGTGCCCCAACGTCCCCCCCAGGCCAGCAGTTCTTC	CSAPTSPPGQQFF
.	TRBV11-2	TRBD2	TRBJ2-3	TGTGCCAGCAGCTTAGTCCCCTCCCGGGGGGGCGATACGCAGTATTTT	CASSLVPSRGGDTQYF
many	TRBV29-1	TRBD1	TRBJ2-2	TGCAGCGGTGGACAGGCGGCGGGCACCGGGGAGCTGTTTTTT	CSGGQAAGTGELFF
many	TRBV5-1	.	TRBJ2-3	TGCGCCAGCAGTATGTCTGAGGATACGCAGTATTTT	CASSMSEDTQYF
.	TRBV10-3	TRBD1	TRBJ2-3	TGTGCCATCGGGGGGCAGGGGGCAGTGGTCGATACGCAGTATTTT	CAIGGQGAVVDTQYF
.	TRBV29-1	TRBD1	TRBJ1-4	TGCAGCGTGACTGACAGGGGGCAGATTGGAAAACTGTTTTTT	CSVTDRGQIGKLFF
many	TRBV12-3/TRBV12-4	.	TRBJ2-2	TGTGCCAGCAGTCAGGAGTACACCGGGGAGCTGTTTTTT	CASSQEYTGELFF
few	TRBV14	.	TRBJ2-2	TGTGCCAGCAGCCAAGAAAGTAGGGCCGGGGAGCTGTTTTTT	CASSQESRAGELFF
few	TRBV20-1	.	TRBJ2-5	TGCAGTGCTAGAGATCGATACCCAGACGAGACCCAGTACTTC	CSARDRYPDETQYF
many	TRBV5-1	.	TRBJ1-1	TGCGCCAGCAGCTTGGCCCTCAGGGGCGAGAACACTGAAGCTTTCTTT	CASSLALRGENTEAFF
few	TRBV29-1	.	TRBJ1-2	TGCAGCGTTTCAATGACAGAGGGCTATGGCTACACCTTC	CSVSMTEGYGYTF
few	TRBV18	.	TRBJ2-5	TGTGCCAGCTCACCAGGGATGAGGGAGACCCAGTACTTC	CASSPGMRETQYF
few	TRBV7-9	TRBD2	TRBJ2-2	TGTGCCAGCAGCTTAATCGGGACTAGACTGAGCGGGGAGCTGTTTTTT	CASSLIGTRLSGELFF
few	TRBV14	.	TRBJ1-4	TGTGCCAGCAGCCAAGGAATCTCAACTAATGAAAAACTGTTTTTT	CASSQGISTNEKLFF
few	TRBV9	.	TRBJ1-1	TGTGCCAGCAGCGTAGCCGGTACTGAAGCTTTCTTT	CASSVAGTEAFF
many	TRBV20-1	.	TRBJ1-4	TGCAGTGTCAGGCAGCCAAATGAAAAACTGTTTTTT	CSVRQPNEKLFF
.	TRBV5-1	.	TRBJ2-3	TGCGCCAGCAGCGAGGGACCTGGGGGGGGCAACACAGATACGCAGTATTTT	CASSEGPGGGNTDTQYF
.	TRBV15	TRBD1	TRBJ2-4	TGTGCCACCAGCGGTTTCGGGACAGGAGCCAAAAACATTCAGTACTTC	CATSGFGTGAKNIQYF
few	TRBV15	.	TRBJ2-5	TGTGCCACAAGGTGGGAAGAGACCCAGTACTTC	CATRWEETQYF